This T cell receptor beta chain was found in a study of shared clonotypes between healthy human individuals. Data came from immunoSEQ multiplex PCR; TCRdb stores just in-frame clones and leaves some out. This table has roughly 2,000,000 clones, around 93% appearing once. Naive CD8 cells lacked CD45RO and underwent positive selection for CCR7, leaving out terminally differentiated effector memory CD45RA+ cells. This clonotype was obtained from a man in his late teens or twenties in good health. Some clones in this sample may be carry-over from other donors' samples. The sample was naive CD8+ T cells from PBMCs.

CDR3 sequence (DNA): TGTGCCAGCAGCTTAGAGGTCTCGCGTCAAGAGACCCAGTACTTC. This codes for CASSLEVSRQETQYF. The chain recombines TRBV11-2 with TRBJ2-5; D remains ambiguous. V shed 0 bases and J shed 2 bases, with 10 bases lying between them. Germline CDR1 and CDR2: SGHAT and FQNNGV. This CDR3 has 15 amino acids.